This T cell receptor beta chain was obtained from a study of PD-1 blockade in classical Hodgkin lymphoma. Method: immunoSEQ multiplex PCR; TCRdb's copy keeps in-frame clones and lacks some. In the table there are about 110,000 clones, 70% to 90% of which are singletons. Patients all relapsed after autologous stem cell transplantation, and there was variation in brentuximab vedotin exposure. The CDR3 consists of 15 residues. CDR1 MNHEY and CDR2 SVGAGI come from the germline V gene. The germline V and J ends were trimmed by 5 bases and 4 bases, with 18 bases remaining between them. Specimen: peripheral blood mononuclear cells (PBMCs), collected before the second cycle of nivolumab. J is TRBJ2-7 and V is TRBV6-5; possibly TRBD1 or TRBD2 for D (7 bases each). The clonotype was recovered from a human donor with classical Hodgkin lymphoma. CDR3 sequence: CASSPSGRGPYEQYF. As DNA, the CDR3 is TGTGCCAGCAGTCCCTCAGGGAGGGGGCCTTACGAGCAGTACTTC.